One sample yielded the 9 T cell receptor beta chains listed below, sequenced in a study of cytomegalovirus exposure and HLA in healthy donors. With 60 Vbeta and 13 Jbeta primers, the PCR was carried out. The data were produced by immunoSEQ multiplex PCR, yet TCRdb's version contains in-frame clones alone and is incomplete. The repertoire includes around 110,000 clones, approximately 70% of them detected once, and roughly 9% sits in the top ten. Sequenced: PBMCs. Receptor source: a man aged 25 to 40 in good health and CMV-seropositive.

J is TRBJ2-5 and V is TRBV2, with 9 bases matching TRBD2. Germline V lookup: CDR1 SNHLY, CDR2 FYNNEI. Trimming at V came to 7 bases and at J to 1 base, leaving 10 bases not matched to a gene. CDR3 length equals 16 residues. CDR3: CASKVGTSTTQETQYF. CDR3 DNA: TGTGCCAGCAAAGTCGGGACTAGCACCACCCAAGAGACCCAGTACTTC.

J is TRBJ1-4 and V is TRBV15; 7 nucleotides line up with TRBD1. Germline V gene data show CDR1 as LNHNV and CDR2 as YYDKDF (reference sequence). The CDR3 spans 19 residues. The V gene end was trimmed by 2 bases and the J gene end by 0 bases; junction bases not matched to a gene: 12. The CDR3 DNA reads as TGTGCCACCAGCAGAATTGACAGGGTTCGAAGGGCAACTAATGAAAAACTGTTTTTT. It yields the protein CATSRIDRVRRATNEKLFF.

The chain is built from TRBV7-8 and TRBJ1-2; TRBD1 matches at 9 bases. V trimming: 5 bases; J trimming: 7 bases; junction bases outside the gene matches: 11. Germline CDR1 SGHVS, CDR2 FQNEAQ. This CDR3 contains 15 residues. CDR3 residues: CASSPANRGRGGYTF. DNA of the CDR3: TGTGCCAGCAGCCCCGCAAACAGGGGGCGCGGTGGCTACACCTTC.

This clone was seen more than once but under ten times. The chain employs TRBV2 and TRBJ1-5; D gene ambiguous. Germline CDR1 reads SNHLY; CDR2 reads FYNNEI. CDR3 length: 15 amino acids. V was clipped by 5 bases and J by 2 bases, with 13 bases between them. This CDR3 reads CASSTRGNGNQPQHF. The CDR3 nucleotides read TGTGCCAGCAGTACACGAGGGAATGGCAATCAGCCCCAGCATTTT.

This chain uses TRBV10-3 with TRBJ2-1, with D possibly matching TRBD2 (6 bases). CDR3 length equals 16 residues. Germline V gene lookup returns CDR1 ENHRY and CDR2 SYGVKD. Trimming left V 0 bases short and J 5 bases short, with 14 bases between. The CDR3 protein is CAISESVLWGDNEQFF. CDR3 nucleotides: TGTGCCATCAGTGAGTCGGTTCTCTGGGGGGACAATGAGCAGTTCTTC.

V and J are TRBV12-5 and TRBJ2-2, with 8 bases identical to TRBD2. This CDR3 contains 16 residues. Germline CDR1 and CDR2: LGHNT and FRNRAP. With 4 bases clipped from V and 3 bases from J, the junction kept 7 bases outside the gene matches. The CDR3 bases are TGTGCTAGTGGTTCGCTACTAGCGGTTTACACCGGGGAGCTGTTTTTT. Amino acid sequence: CASGSLLAVYTGELFF.

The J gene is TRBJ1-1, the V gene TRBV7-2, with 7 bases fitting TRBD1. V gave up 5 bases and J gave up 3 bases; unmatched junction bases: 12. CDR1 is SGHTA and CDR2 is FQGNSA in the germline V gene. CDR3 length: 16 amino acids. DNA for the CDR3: TGTGCCAGCAGCGCACGGACAGGTTTGGGGGACACTGAAGCTTTCTTT. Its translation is CASSARTGLGDTEAFF.

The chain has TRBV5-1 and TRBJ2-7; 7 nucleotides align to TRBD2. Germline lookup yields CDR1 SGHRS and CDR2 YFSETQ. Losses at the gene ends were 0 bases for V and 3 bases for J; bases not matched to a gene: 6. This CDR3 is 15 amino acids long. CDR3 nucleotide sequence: TGCGCCAGCAGCTTGGGAAGCGGGGTTTTCTACGAGCAGTACTTC. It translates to CASSLGSGVFYEQYF.

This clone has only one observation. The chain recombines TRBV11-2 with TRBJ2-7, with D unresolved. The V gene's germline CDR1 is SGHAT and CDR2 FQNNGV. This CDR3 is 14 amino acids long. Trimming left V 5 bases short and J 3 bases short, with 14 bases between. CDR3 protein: CASSPVWSNYEQYV. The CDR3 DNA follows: TGTGCCAGCAGCCCCGTCTGGTCCAACTACGAGCAGTACGTC.